This T cell receptor beta chain was retrieved from a study of T-cell reconstitution after alpha-beta-depleted transplantation in children. Only a few counts were recorded for this clonotype. The V gene lost 0 bases and the J gene lost 2 bases, with 11 bases spanning the gap. Per germline, CDR1 GTSNPN and CDR2 SVGIG (reference sequence). The CDR3 sequence is 15 residues long. TCRbeta library preparation incorporated unique molecular identifiers. Via MiXCR, TCRdb re-called the PCR reads, giving one row per CDR3 protein. The data show about 200,000 distinct CDR3 sequences, roughly 18% seen once. V is TRBV30 and J is TRBJ2-1; weak D call: TRBD1 (6 bases). The sequence was collected from a male patient aged 2-15 years who had a stem cell transplant for acute lymphoblastic leukemia, so the T cells may come from the graft donor. The material sequenced was PBMCs, mostly from graft donor cells, taken 360 days after TCRalphabeta/CD19-depleted stem cell transplant. This CDR3 reads CAWSVAGAAYNEQFF. CDR3 sequence (DNA): TGTGCCTGGAGTGTAGCAGGGGCGGCCTACAATGAGCAGTTCTTC.